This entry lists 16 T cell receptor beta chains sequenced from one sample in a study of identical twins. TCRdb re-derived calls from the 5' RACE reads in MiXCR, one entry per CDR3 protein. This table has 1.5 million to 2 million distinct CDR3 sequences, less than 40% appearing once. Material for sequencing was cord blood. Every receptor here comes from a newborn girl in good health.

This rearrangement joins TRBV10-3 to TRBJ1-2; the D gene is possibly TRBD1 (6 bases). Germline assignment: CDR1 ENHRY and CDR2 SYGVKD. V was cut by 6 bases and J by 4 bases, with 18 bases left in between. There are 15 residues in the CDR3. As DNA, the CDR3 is TGTGCCATCAGGTCGGGACAAGTCACCTCCTATGGCTACACCTTC. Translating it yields CAIRSGQVTSYGYTF.

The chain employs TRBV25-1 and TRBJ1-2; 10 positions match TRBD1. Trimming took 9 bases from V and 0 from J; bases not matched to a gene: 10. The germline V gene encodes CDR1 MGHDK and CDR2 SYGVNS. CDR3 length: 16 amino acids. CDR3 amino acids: CASTGTGVFSNYGYTF. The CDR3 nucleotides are TGTGCCAGTACCGGGACAGGGGTTTTCTCTAACTATGGCTACACCTTC.

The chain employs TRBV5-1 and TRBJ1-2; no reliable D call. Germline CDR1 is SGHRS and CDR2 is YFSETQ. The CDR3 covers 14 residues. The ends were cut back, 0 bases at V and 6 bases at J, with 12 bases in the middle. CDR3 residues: CASSLGDGEDGYTF. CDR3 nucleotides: TGCGCCAGCAGCTTGGGCGACGGGGAGGATGGCTACACCTTC.

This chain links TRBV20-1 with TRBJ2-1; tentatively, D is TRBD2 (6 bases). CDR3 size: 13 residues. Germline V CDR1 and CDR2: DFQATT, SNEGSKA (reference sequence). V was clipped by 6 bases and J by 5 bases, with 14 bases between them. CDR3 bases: TGCAGTGCCACAACCGGGAGCCACAATGAGCAGTTCTTC. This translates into CSATTGSHNEQFF.

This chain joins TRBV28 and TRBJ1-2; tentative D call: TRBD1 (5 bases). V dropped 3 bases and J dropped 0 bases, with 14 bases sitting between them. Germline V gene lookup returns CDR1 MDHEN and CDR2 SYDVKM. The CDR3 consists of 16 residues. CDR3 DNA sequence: TGTGCCAGCAGTTTGGTCCCAGGGAGGACTAACTATGGCTACACCTTC. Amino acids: CASSLVPGRTNYGYTF.

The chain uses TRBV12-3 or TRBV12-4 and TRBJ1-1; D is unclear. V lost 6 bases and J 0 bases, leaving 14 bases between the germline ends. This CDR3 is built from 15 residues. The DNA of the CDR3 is TGTGCCAGCAGCCACCCGGAAGGCATGAACACTGAAGCTTTCTTT. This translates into CASSHPEGMNTEAFF.

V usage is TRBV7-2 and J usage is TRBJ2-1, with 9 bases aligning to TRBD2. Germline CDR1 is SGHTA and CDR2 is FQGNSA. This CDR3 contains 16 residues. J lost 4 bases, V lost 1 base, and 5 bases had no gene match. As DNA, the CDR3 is TGTGCCAGCAGCTTAGGGATAGCGGGAGTGTACAATGAGCAGTTCTTC. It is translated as CASSLGIAGVYNEQFF.

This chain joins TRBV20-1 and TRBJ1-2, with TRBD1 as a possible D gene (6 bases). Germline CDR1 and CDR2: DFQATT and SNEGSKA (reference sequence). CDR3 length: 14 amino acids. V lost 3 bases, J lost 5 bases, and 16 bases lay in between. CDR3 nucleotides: TGCAGTGCTAGTCCGCCTACAGGGATATATGGCTACACCTTC. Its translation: CSASPPTGIYGYTF.

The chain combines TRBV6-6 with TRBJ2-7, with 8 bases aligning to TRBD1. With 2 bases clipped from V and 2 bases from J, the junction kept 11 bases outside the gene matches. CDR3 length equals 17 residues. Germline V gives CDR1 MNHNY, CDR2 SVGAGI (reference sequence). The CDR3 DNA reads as TGTGCCAGCAGTTACAGAGTCATGGGACAGGTTACCTACGAGCAGTACTTC. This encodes CASSYRVMGQVTYEQYF.

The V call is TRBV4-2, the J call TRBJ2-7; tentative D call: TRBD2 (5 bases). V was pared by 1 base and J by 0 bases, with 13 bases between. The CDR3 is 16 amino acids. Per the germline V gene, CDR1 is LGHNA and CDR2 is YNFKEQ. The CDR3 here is CASSQGIGLSSYEQYF. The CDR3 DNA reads TGTGCCAGCAGCCAAGGAATAGGACTGAGCTCCTACGAGCAGTACTTC.

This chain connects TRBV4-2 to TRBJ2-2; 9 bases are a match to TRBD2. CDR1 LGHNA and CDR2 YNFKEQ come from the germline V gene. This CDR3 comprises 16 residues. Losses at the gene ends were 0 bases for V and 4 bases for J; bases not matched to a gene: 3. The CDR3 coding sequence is TGTGCCAGCAGCCAAGAAGCTAGCGGGGTCACCGGGGAGCTGTTTTTT. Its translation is CASSQEASGVTGELFF.

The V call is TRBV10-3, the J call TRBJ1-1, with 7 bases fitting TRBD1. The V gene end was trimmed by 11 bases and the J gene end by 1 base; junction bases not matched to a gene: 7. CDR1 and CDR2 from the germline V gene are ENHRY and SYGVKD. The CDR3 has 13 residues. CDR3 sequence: CAATGTANTEAFF. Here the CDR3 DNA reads TGTGCCGCCACCGGGACAGCGAACACTGAAGCTTTCTTT.

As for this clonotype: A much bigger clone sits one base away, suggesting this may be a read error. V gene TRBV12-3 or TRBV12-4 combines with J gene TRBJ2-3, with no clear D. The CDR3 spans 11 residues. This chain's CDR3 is CAGSLENTQYF. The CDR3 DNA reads TGTGCCGGCAGTTTAGAGAATACGCAGTATTTT.

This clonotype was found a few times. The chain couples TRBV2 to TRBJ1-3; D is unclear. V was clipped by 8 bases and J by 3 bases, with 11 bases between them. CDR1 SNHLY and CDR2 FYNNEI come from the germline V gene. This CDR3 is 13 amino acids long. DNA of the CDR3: TGTGCCAGCCTTAGGGCCGATGGAAACACCATATATTTT. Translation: CASLRADGNTIYF.

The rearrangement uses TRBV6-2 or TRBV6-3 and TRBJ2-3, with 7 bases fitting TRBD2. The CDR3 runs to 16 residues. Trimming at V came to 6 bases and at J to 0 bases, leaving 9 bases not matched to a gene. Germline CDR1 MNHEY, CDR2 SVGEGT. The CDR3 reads CASRPRASGSTDTQYF. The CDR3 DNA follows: TGTGCCAGCAGACCCCGGGCTAGCGGTAGCACAGATACGCAGTATTTT.

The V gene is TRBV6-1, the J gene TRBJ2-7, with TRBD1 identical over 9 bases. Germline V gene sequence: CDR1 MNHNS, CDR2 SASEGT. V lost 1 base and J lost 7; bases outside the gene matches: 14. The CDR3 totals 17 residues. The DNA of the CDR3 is TGTGCCAGCAGTGAAGAGGGGACAGGGTGGGCCTACAATGAGCAGTACTTC. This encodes CASSEEGTGWAYNEQYF.